This is a list of T cell receptor beta chains from one sample in a study of blood T cells in healthy people across ages. TCRdb redid the calling of the 5' RACE reads with MiXCR, one entry per CDR3 protein. Of over 1,300,000 distinct CDR3 sequences in the sample, around 59% were seen once. Sequenced: blood. These receptor sequences come from a man aged 18 to 30 in good health. Both conserved end residues are trimmed from each CDR3. Each record gives: CDR3 protein, V gene, J gene.

cdr3_aa: ASRKPGQGFHEQY
v_call: TRBV27
j_call: TRBJ2-7

cdr3_aa: ASSLDQVARTGELF
v_call: TRBV5-1
j_call: TRBJ2-2

cdr3_aa: SAKPGQVEIYEQY
v_call: TRBV20-1
j_call: TRBJ2-7

cdr3_aa: SVTGQGRGREQF
v_call: TRBV29-1
j_call: TRBJ2-1

cdr3_aa: ASTQGHGYEQY
v_call: TRBV6-5
j_call: TRBJ2-7

cdr3_aa: ASSPTMGLTYEQY
v_call: TRBV7-8
j_call: TRBJ2-7

cdr3_aa: ASKTQTGANEKLF
v_call: TRBV6-1
j_call: TRBJ1-4

cdr3_aa: ASSSQTGGRSPLH
v_call: TRBV27
j_call: TRBJ1-6

cdr3_aa: SARVAGTGIYEQY
v_call: TRBV20-1
j_call: TRBJ2-7

cdr3_aa: SAKATRPCQGAIQETQY
v_call: TRBV20-1
j_call: TRBJ2-5

cdr3_aa: ASRTGEGEQY
v_call: TRBV6-5
j_call: .

cdr3_aa: SATDPGRGSYNSPLH
v_call: TRBV20-1
j_call: TRBJ1-6

cdr3_aa: ASSPRSGRRSDTQY
v_call: TRBV7-9
j_call: TRBJ2-3

cdr3_aa: ASNAIVRDTQY
v_call: TRBV7-2
j_call: TRBJ2-3

cdr3_aa: ASIITGTGAGEQY
v_call: TRBV27
j_call: TRBJ2-4

cdr3_aa: ASSSGRITNEKLF
v_call: TRBV12-3/TRBV12-4
j_call: TRBJ1-4

cdr3_aa: ASSVDSRDRRLSEAF
v_call: TRBV13
j_call: TRBJ1-1

cdr3_aa: SVVVSRGGSYEQY
v_call: TRBV29-1
j_call: TRBJ2-7

cdr3_aa: ASSFKFGLQGASVVSYNSPLH
v_call: TRBV11-2
j_call: TRBJ1-6

cdr3_aa: SAEDTTVGGLTDTQY
v_call: TRBV20-1
j_call: TRBJ2-3

cdr3_aa: AISESRGADTQY
v_call: TRBV10-3
j_call: TRBJ2-3

cdr3_aa: ASSAQTGTSVYTQY
v_call: TRBV9
j_call: TRBJ2-3

cdr3_aa: SARKVGLAGETQY
v_call: TRBV20-1
j_call: TRBJ2-5

cdr3_aa: ASSPVINEQY
v_call: TRBV28
j_call: TRBJ2-7

cdr3_aa: ASSFLRDRAYEQY
v_call: TRBV7-9
j_call: TRBJ2-7

cdr3_aa: ASRRRTGSLQETQY
v_call: TRBV6-5
j_call: TRBJ2-5

cdr3_aa: SARAGQGYEQY
v_call: TRBV20-1
j_call: TRBJ2-7

cdr3_aa: ASSNPAGGTLLSSYNEQF
v_call: TRBV9
j_call: TRBJ2-1

cdr3_aa: ASSLYPLRSLGNEQF
v_call: TRBV5-1
j_call: TRBJ2-1

cdr3_aa: ASSQVSSGSSYEQY
v_call: TRBV4-2
j_call: TRBJ2-7

cdr3_aa: ASSQARGGYTEAF
v_call: TRBV4-1
j_call: TRBJ1-1

cdr3_aa: SAREGGRVVTYEQY
v_call: TRBV20-1
j_call: TRBJ2-7

cdr3_aa: ASSTGREGKIDEQF
v_call: TRBV13
j_call: TRBJ2-1

cdr3_aa: ASSPGGLARYWSSDTQY
v_call: TRBV11-2
j_call: TRBJ2-3

cdr3_aa: ASSPTGSGGVT
v_call: TRBV12-3/TRBV12-4
j_call: TRBJ1-2

cdr3_aa: AAGGRVQY
v_call: TRBV6-2/TRBV6-3
j_call: TRBJ2-5

cdr3_aa: ASSKPGTGVSGANVLT
v_call: TRBV6-2/TRBV6-3
j_call: TRBJ2-6

cdr3_aa: ASSLGTGSFEQY
v_call: TRBV5-1
j_call: TRBJ2-3

cdr3_aa: ASRGGGTFLYEQY
v_call: TRBV27
j_call: .

cdr3_aa: ASSTNSQMETQY
v_call: TRBV5-1
j_call: TRBJ2-5

cdr3_aa: ASCYVGNEETQY
v_call: TRBV6-2/TRBV6-3
j_call: TRBJ2-5

cdr3_aa: ASSPSRVGSEAF
v_call: TRBV4-1
j_call: TRBJ1-1

cdr3_aa: ASSSTETDTQY
v_call: TRBV7-9
j_call: TRBJ2-3

cdr3_aa: ASNLGRSAGNTIY
v_call: TRBV12-3/TRBV12-4
j_call: TRBJ1-3

cdr3_aa: ASSLLSSGYKNIQY
v_call: TRBV7-2
j_call: TRBJ2-4

cdr3_aa: ASSLRARSTIEQF
v_call: TRBV12-3/TRBV12-4
j_call: TRBJ2-1

cdr3_aa: ASRGNGHTEAF
v_call: TRBV6-2/TRBV6-3
j_call: TRBJ1-1

cdr3_aa: ASSRTENGYT
v_call: TRBV5-1
j_call: TRBJ1-2

cdr3_aa: ASSVGSMGGELF
v_call: TRBV27
j_call: TRBJ2-2